Following are 24 T cell receptor beta chains from one sample sequenced in a study of blood T cell repertoires in COVID-19. Only in-frame clones appear in the TCRdb table, and some are missing; sequencing was by immunoSEQ multiplex PCR. The sample has about 180,000 clones; 80% to 90% are singletons. Material: peripheral blood. Receptors originate from a man between 60 and 75 years old with acute or convalescent COVID-19.

The chain uses TRBV28 and TRBJ1-2; a weak D match, TRBD1 (5 bases). Germline CDR1 is MDHEN and CDR2 is SYDVKM. V was shortened by 3 bases and J by 2 bases, with 7 bases between the two germline ends. The CDR3 is 13 amino acids. The CDR3 DNA reads as TGTGCCAGCAGTTTCGGGGGAAACTATGGCTACACCTTC. Protein sequence: CASSFGGNYGYTF.

The chain combines TRBV5-1 with TRBJ2-7; the match to TRBD2 covers 12 bases. V dropped 0 bases and J dropped 7; count of bases not matched to a gene: 5. CDR1 is SGHRS and CDR2 is YFSETQ in the germline V gene. The CDR3 has 15 amino acids. CDR3 sequence reads: CASSLGLAGGIEQYF. Here the CDR3 DNA reads TGCGCCAGCAGCTTGGGCCTAGCGGGAGGGATTGAGCAGTACTTC.

This chain connects TRBV28 to TRBJ2-7, with 8 bases lining up with TRBD1. J was trimmed by 5 bases and V by 4 bases; bases with no gene match: 7. CDR1 is MDHEN, CDR2 SYDVKM, per germline. The CDR3 is made up of 14 amino acids. The CDR3 sequence is CASSSQQGGHEQYF. Written as DNA, the CDR3 is TGTGCCAGCAGTTCTCAACAGGGGGGCCACGAGCAGTACTTC. The variable domain in full, completed from reference TRBV28 and TRBJ2-7, reads DVKVTQSSRYLVKRTGEKVFLECVQDMDHENMFWYRQDPGLGLRLIYFSYDVKMKEKGDIPEGYSVSREKKERFSLILESASTNQTSMYLCASSSQQGGHEQYFGPGTRLTVT.

This clone showed up just once. This chain uses TRBV19 with TRBJ2-7, with 7 bases that match TRBD2. V shed 2 bases and J 3 bases; nucleotides not matched to a gene: 10. CDR3 length equals 16 residues. The germline V gene has CDR1 LNHDA and CDR2 SQIVND (reference sequence). The CDR3 loop reads CASSIKVTGGYYEQYF. Written as DNA, the CDR3 is TGTGCCAGTAGTATAAAGGTAACGGGAGGTTACTACGAGCAGTACTTC. The full variable domain, in which reference TRBV19 and TRBJ2-7 provide the parts outside the CDR3, is DGGITQSPKYLFRKEGQNVTLSCEQNLNHDAMYWYRQDPGQGLRLIYYSQIVNDFQKGDIAEGYSVSREKKESFPLTVTSAQKNPTAFYLCASSIKVTGGYYEQYFGPGTRLTVT.

The gene calls are TRBV4-1 and TRBJ2-5; 8 bases agree with TRBD2. There are 16 residues in the CDR3. CDR1 and CDR2 from the germline V gene are MGHRA and YSYEKL. The V segment lost 0 bases and the J segment 5 bases; nucleotides outside the gene matches: 8. The CDR3: CASSQDRAAGVETQYF. As DNA, the CDR3 is TGCGCCAGCAGCCAAGATAGGGCAGCGGGAGTGGAGACCCAGTACTTC.

This sequence joins TRBV20-1 and TRBJ2-7, with TRBD2 as a possible D gene (6 bases). From germline, CDR1 is DFQATT and CDR2 SNEGSKA (reference sequence). The V end was cut by 7 bases, the J end by 2 bases, with 9 bases between. The CDR3 is made up of 11 amino acids. The CDR3 coding sequence is TGCAGTGTCAGGACTACCTACGAGCAGTACTTC. Translated: CSVRTTYEQYF.

This clone was recorded only once. This chain connects TRBV12-5 to TRBJ2-7; 7 nucleotides line up with TRBD2. CDR1 LGHNT and CDR2 FRNRAP come from the germline V gene. V was clipped by 1 base and J by 0 bases; unmatched bases: 3. The CDR3 runs 15 residues. For the CDR3, the DNA is TGTGCTAGTGGTTTGGCTAGCGGCAGCTCCTACGAGCAGTACTTC. This codes for CASGLASGSSYEQYF. The whole variable domain, filled in from reference TRBV12-5 and TRBJ2-7, reads DARVTQTPRHKVTEMGQEVTMRCQPILGHNTVFWYRQTMMQGLELLAYFRNRAPLDDSGMPKDRFSAEMPDATLATLKIQPSEPRDSAVYFCASGLASGSSYEQYFGPGTRLTVT.

This clone showed up just a few times. The chain links TRBV28 to TRBJ2-6, with TRBD1 matching 8 bases. The CDR3 totals 16 residues. V was clipped by 3 bases and J by 2 bases; unmatched bases: 3. Germline values: CDR1 MDHEN, CDR2 SYDVKM. The CDR3 loop is CASSLSGGAGANVLTF. CDR3 sequence (DNA): TGTGCCAGCAGTTTGTCAGGGGGCGCTGGGGCCAACGTCCTGACTTTC.

The rearrangement links TRBV29-1 to TRBJ2-2; perhaps TRBD2 as D (6 bases). Germline CDR1 SQVTM, CDR2 ANQGSEA. CDR3 length: 13 amino acids. Trimming cost V 4 bases and J 7 bases, with 13 bases left between them. The CDR3 loop reads CSVGTSIRGELFF. The CDR3 DNA follows: TGCAGCGTTGGTACTAGCATCCGCGGGGAGCTGTTTTTT.

Note on this clone: Other DNA sequences in this sample translate to the same CDR3. The J gene is TRBJ1-5, the V gene TRBV2; 8 bases map to TRBD1. The CDR3 is 14 amino acids. Germline V gene sequence: CDR1 SNHLY, CDR2 FYNNEI. V dropped 6 bases and J dropped 4; count of bases not matched to a gene: 5. The CDR3 sequence: CASSGGQGNQPQHF. CDR3 coding DNA: TGTGCCAGCAGCGGAGGACAGGGTAATCAGCCCCAGCATTTT.

The gene calls are TRBV5-8 and TRBJ2-2; a possible D gene is TRBD2 (5 bases). The CDR3 is 15 residues long. Germline V lookup: CDR1 SGHTS, CDR2 YDEGEE. V lost 2 bases and J lost 6, with 14 bases in between. This CDR3 is CASSFGKHGAGELFF. The CDR3 DNA is TGTGCCAGCAGCTTCGGGAAACACGGGGCCGGGGAGCTGTTTTTT.

V is TRBV18 and J is TRBJ2-7; 8 bases are shared with TRBD1. V was pared by 2 bases and J by 4 bases, with 7 bases of the junction left unmatched. Germline loops: CDR1 KGHSH, CDR2 LQKENI. The CDR3 covers 15 residues. CDR3 sequence reads: CASSPSRDRTYEQYF. The CDR3 DNA sequence: TGTGCCAGCTCACCAAGCCGGGACAGGACGTACGAGCAGTACTTC. Full variable domain (rest looked up from reference TRBV18 and TRBJ2-7): NAGVMQNPRHLVRRRGQEARLRCSPMKGHSHVYWYRQLPEEGLKFMVYLQKENIIDESGMPKERFSAEFPKEGPSILRIQQVVRGDSAAYFCASSPSRDRTYEQYFGPGTRLTVT.

This clone was recorded only once. The rearrangement uses TRBV7-2 and TRBJ2-5; D gene ambiguous. This CDR3 is 13 amino acids long. Germline V gene data show CDR1 as SGHTA and CDR2 as FQGNSA. V dropped 1 base and J dropped 5 bases, with 8 bases sitting between them. CDR3 DNA sequence: TGTGCCAGCAGCTTAGACGCGAAGGAGACCCAGTACTTC. Its protein product is CASSLDAKETQYF. Drawing the rest from reference TRBV7-2 and TRBJ2-5, the complete variable domain is GAGVSQSPSNKVTEKGKDVELRCDPISGHTALYWYRQSLGQGLEFLIYFQGNSAPDKSGLPSDRFSAERTGGSVSTLTIQRTQQEDSAVYLCASSLDAKETQYFGPGTRLLVL.

V usage is TRBV6-5 and J usage is TRBJ1-6; D remains ambiguous. The CDR3 runs to 15 residues. The germline gives CDR1 MNHEY, CDR2 SVGAGI. Trimming left V 0 bases short and J 7 bases short, with 10 bases between. The CDR3 protein is CASSYSRLGNSPLHF. As DNA, the CDR3 is TGTGCCAGCAGTTACTCCCGACTAGGGAATTCACCCCTCCACTTT.

The chain carries TRBV19 and TRBJ1-1; TRBD1 is a possible D gene (6 bases). Between the trimmed V and J ends, which lost 5 bases and 4 bases, there was a span of 11 bases. Germline assignment: CDR1 LNHDA and CDR2 SQIVND (reference sequence). This CDR3 spans 13 amino acids. CDR3 loop: CASSARGGTEAFF. The DNA for the CDR3 is TGTGCCAGTAGTGCCAGGGGCGGCACTGAAGCTTTCTTT.

The V and J genes are TRBV18 and TRBJ1-1; D unresolved. This CDR3 region has 14 residues. Germline V lookup: CDR1 KGHSH, CDR2 LQKENI. Deletions cut 4 bases from V and 1 base from J, with 10 bases between. The CDR3 is CASSRLMGNTEAFF. In DNA, the CDR3 is TGTGCCAGCTCACGACTGATGGGGAACACTGAAGCTTTCTTT.

The chain employs TRBV27 and TRBJ2-2; D uncertain. The V end lost 3 bases, the J end lost 1 base, and 6 bases lay between the germline ends. The germline gives CDR1 MNHEY, CDR2 SMNVEV (reference sequence). The CDR3 runs to 14 residues. CDR3 sequence: CASSLLQNTGELFF. DNA of the CDR3: TGTGCCAGCAGTTTGTTACAGAACACCGGGGAGCTGTTTTTT.

This rearrangement joins TRBV28 to TRBJ1-5; the match to TRBD1 covers 7 bases. V shed 3 bases, J shed 3 bases, and the junction held 8 bases outside the gene matches. This CDR3 comprises 16 residues. Per the germline V gene, CDR1 is MDHEN and CDR2 is SYDVKM. The CDR3 loop reads CASSFRRTGNNQPQHF. The CDR3 DNA is TGTGCCAGCAGTTTCCGACGGACAGGAAACAATCAGCCCCAGCATTTT.

The rearrangement joins TRBV10-3 to TRBJ2-7, with a weak D call TRBD1 (5 bases). In germline, CDR1 is ENHRY, CDR2 SYGVKD. The CDR3 length is 12 residues. Trimming stripped 6 bases from V and 0 bases from J, with 6 bases between. The DNA for the CDR3 is TGTGCCATCAGGGACACCTCCTACGAGCAGTACTTC. Protein sequence: CAIRDTSYEQYF.

CDR3 DNA sequence: TGCGCCAGCAGCGTGACTAGCGGGAGTCCCAATGAGCAGTTCTTC. Protein product: CASSVTSGSPNEQFF. The V and J genes are TRBV5-1 and TRBJ2-1, with 12 nucleotides matching TRBD2. Trimming cost V 4 bases and J 6 bases; bases outside gene matches: 5. CDR1 SGHRS and CDR2 YFSETQ come from the germline V gene. CDR3 length: 15 amino acids.

The chain is built from TRBV11-2 and TRBJ2-1, with TRBD2 identical over 8 bases. The germline V gene encodes CDR1 SGHAT and CDR2 FQNNGV. There are 15 residues in the CDR3. J gave up 4 bases and V 5 bases, and 7 bases lay outside the gene matches. The CDR3 region has the DNA TGTGCCAGCAGCCAACTGGGCGGGAGGTACAATGAGCAGTTCTTC. This translates into CASSQLGGRYNEQFF.

V is TRBV10-3 and J is TRBJ2-5, with TRBD2 matching over 12 bases. Germline trimming cut 5 bases from V and 4 bases from J; bases unmatched to any gene: 5. Germline CDR1 ENHRY, CDR2 SYGVKD. The CDR3 sequence is 15 residues long. As DNA, the CDR3 is TGTGCCATCAGTCAACTAGCGGGAGGTACAGAGACCCAGTACTTC. As protein: CAISQLAGGTETQYF.

The J gene is TRBJ2-3, the V gene TRBV29-1; TRBD2 aligns across 9 bases. In germline, CDR1 is SQVTM, CDR2 ANQGSEA. The CDR3 is 15 amino acids. The J segment lost 2 bases and the V segment lost 6 bases, leaving 9 bases of the junction unmatched. CDR3 region: CSVRRAGGYTDTQYF. As DNA, the CDR3 is TGCAGCGTGAGAAGAGCGGGAGGCTACACAGATACGCAGTATTTT.

J is TRBJ2-3 and V is TRBV9, with no clear D. The CDR3 runs to 14 residues. CDR1 is SGDLS and CDR2 is YYNGEE in the germline V gene. V was clipped by 0 bases and J by 3 bases, with 8 bases between them. The CDR3 loop is CASSVGSITDTQYF. The CDR3, as DNA: TGTGCCAGCAGCGTAGGGAGCATAACAGATACGCAGTATTTT. Supplemented by reference TRBV9 and TRBJ2-3, the full variable domain reads DSGVTQTPKHLITATGQRVTLRCSPRSGDLSVYWYQQSLDQGLQFLIQYYNGEERAKGNILERFSAQQFPDLHSELNLSSLELGDSALYFCASSVGSITDTQYFGPGTRLTVL.